This record covers a single TCR beta chain. These data come from a study of blood T cell repertoires in COVID-19. Study details: Acute and convalescent COVID-19 specimens originated in the United States, Italy and Spain.

Germline V gene lookup returns CDR1 ENHRY and CDR2 SYGVKD. Trimming removed 8 bases from V and 1 base from J, with 11 bases in between. The CDR3 spans 13 residues. Generated by immunoSEQ multiplex PCR, the TCRdb table keeps only in-frame clones and is missing some. The sample consists of under 100,000 clones, around 90% of them appearing once. The gene calls are TRBV10-3 and TRBJ1-1; D is unclear. The sequencing sample was made of peripheral blood. The sequence derives from a male donor with acute or convalescent COVID-19. The CDR3: CAIGGSGNTEAFF. The CDR3 DNA is TGTGCCATCGGCGGGTCGGGGAACACTGAAGCTTTCTTT.